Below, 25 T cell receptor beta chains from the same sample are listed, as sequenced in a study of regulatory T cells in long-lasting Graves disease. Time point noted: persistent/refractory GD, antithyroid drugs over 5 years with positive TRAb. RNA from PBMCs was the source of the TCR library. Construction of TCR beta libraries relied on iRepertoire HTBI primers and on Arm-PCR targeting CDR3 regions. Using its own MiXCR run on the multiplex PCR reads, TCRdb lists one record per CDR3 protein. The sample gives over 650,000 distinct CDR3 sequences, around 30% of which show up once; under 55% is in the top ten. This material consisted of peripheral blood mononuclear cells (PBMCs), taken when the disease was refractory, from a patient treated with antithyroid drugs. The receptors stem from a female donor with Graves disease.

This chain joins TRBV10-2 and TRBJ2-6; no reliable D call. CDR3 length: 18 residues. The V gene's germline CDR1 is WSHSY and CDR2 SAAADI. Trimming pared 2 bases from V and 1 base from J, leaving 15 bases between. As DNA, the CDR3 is TGCGCCAGCAGTGAGGAGTTGCAAGGAACGTCTGGGGCCAACGTCCTGACTTTC. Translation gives CASSEELQGTSGANVLTF.

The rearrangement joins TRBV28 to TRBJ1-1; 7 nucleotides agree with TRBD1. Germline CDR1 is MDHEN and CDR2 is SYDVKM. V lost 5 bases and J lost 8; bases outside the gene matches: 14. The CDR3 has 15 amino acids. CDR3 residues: CASSKNRGQLVEAFF. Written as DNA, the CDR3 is TGTGCCAGCAGTAAGAACAGGGGACAACTCGTCGAAGCTTTCTTT.

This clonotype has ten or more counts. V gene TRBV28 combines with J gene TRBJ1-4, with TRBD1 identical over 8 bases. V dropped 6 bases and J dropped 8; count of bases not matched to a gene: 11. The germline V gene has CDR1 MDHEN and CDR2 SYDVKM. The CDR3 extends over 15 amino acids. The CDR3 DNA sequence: TGTGCCAGCAGGGCCCGGACAGGGTTATGGGAAAAACTGTTTTTT. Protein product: CASRARTGLWEKLFF.

The CDR3 protein is CASSPVGDFLNQPQHF. CDR3 sequence (DNA): TGTGCCAGCTCCCCTGTTGGGGATTTTCTCAATCAGCCCCAGCATTTT. This chain uses TRBV27 with TRBJ1-5; D gene uncertain. This CDR3 is 16 amino acids long. V lost 8 bases, J lost 3 bases, and 20 bases lay in between. Germline-derived CDR1 and CDR2 are MNHEY and SMNVEV (reference sequence).

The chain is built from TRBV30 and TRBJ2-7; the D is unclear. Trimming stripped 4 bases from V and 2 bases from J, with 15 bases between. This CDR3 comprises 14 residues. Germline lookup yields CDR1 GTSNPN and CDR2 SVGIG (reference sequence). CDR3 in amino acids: CAWTDKGPAYEQYF. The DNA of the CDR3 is TGTGCCTGGACTGACAAAGGACCGGCCTACGAGCAGTACTTC.

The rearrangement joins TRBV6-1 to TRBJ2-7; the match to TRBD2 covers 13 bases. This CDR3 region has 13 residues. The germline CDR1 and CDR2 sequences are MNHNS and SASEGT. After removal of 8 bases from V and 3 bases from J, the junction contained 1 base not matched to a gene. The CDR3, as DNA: TGTGCCAGCGGACTAGCGGGAGTCTACGAGCAGTACTTC. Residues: CASGLAGVYEQYF.

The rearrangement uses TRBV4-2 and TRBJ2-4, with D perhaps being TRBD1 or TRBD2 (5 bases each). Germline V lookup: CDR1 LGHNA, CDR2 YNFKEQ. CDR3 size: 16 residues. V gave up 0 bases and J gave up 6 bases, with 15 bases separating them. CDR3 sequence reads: CASSQDPGQSGNIQYF. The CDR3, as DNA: TGTGCCAGCAGCCAAGATCCGGGGCAGTCTGGAAACATTCAGTACTTC.

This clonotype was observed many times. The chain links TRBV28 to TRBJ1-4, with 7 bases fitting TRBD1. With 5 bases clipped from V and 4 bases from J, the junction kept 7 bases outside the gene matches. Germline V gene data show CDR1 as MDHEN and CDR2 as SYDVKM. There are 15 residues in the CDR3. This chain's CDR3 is CASSPNRGINEKLFF. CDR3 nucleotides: TGTGCCAGCAGTCCTAACAGGGGCATTAATGAAAAACTGTTTTTT. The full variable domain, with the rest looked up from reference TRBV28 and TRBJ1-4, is DVKVTQSSRYLVKRTGEKVFLECVQDMDHENMFWYRQDPGLGLRLIYFSYDVKMKEKGDIPEGYSVSREKKERFSLILESASTNQTSMYLCASSPNRGINEKLFFGSGTQLSVL.

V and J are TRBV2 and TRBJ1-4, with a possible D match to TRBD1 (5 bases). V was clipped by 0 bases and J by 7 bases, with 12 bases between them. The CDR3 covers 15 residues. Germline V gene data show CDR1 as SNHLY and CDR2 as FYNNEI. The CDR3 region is CASSEAGQGGEKLFF. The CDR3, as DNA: TGTGCCAGCAGTGAAGCCGGGCAGGGTGGTGAAAAACTGTTTTTT.

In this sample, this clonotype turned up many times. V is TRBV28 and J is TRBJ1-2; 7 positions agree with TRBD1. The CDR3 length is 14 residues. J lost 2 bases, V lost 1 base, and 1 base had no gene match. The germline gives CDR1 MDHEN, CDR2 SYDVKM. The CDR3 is CASSLLTGNYGYTF. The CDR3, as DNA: TGTGCCAGCAGTTTATTGACAGGGAACTATGGCTACACCTTC.

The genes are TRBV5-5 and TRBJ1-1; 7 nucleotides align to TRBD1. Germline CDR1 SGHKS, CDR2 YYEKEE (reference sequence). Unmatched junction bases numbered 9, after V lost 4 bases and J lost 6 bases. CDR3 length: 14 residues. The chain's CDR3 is CASSMRQGGSEAFF. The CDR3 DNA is TGTGCCAGCAGCATGAGACAGGGAGGATCTGAAGCTTTCTTT.

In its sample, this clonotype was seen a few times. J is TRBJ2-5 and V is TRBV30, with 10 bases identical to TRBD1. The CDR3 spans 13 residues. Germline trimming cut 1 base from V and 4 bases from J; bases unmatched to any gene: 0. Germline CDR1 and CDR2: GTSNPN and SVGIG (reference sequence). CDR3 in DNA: TGTGCCTGGAGTGGGGACAGGGGAGAGACCCAGTACTTC. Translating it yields CAWSGDRGETQYF.

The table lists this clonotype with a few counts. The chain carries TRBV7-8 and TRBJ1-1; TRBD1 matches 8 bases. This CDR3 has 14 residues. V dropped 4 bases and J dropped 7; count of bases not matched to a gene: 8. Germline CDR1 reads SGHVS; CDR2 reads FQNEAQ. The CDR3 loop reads CASSWGQVKSEAFF. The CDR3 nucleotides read TGTGCCAGCAGCTGGGGACAGGTTAAGAGTGAAGCTTTCTTT.

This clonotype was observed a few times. The chain's CDR3 is CSVRDPLNTEAFF. Here the CDR3 DNA reads TGCAGCGTTCGGGACCCTCTGAACACTGAAGCTTTCTTT. V and J are TRBV29-1 and TRBJ1-1; a possible D gene is TRBD1 (5 bases). CDR1 and CDR2 (germline): SQVTM, ANQGSEA. CDR3 length equals 13 residues. Trimming pared 5 bases from V and 0 bases from J, leaving 10 bases between.

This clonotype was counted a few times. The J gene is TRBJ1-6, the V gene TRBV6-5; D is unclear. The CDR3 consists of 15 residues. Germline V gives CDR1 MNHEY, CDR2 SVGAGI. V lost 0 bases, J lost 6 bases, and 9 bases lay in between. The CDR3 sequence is CASSYSQTPNSPLHF. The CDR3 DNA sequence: TGTGCCAGCAGTTACTCGCAAACCCCTAATTCACCCCTCCACTTT.

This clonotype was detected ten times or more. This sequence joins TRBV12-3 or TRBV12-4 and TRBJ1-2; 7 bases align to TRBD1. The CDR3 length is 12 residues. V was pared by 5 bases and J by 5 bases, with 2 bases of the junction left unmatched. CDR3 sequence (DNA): TGTGCCAGCAGTATGGGACAGTATGGCTACACCTTC. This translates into CASSMGQYGYTF.

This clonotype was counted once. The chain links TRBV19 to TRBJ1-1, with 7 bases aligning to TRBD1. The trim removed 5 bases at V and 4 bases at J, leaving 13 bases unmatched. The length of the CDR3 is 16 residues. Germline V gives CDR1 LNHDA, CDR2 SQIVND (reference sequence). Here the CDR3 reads CASSPPWDSRFTEAFF. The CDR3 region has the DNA TGTGCCAGTAGTCCACCCTGGGACAGCCGATTCACTGAAGCTTTCTTT.

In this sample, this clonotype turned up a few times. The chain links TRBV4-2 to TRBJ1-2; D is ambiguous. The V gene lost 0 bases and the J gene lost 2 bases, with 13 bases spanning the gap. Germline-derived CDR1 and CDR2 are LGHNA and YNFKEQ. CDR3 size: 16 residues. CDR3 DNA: TGTGCCAGCAGCCAAGAAGGCCGGGAGCACAACTATGGCTACACCTTC. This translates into CASSQEGREHNYGYTF.

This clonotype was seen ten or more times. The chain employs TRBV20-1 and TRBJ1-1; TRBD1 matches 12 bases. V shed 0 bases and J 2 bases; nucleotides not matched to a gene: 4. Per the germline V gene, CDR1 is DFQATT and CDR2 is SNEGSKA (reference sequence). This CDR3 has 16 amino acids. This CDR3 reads CSARDGGTGGNTEAFF. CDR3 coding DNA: TGCAGTGCTAGAGATGGAGGGACAGGGGGCAACACTGAAGCTTTCTTT.

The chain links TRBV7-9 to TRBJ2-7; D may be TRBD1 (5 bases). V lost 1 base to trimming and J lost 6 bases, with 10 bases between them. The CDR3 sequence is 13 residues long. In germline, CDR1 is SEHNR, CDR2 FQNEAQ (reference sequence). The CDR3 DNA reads TGTGCCAGCAGCTTAGGGGGTGGGGCCGAGCAGTACTTC. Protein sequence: CASSLGGGAEQYF. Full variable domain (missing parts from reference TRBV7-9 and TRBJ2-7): DTGVSQNPRHKITKRGQNVTFRCDPISEHNRLYWYRQTLGQGPEFLTYFQNEAQLEKSRLLSDRFSAERPKGSFSTLEIQRTEQGDSAMYLCASSLGGGAEQYFGPGTRLTVT.

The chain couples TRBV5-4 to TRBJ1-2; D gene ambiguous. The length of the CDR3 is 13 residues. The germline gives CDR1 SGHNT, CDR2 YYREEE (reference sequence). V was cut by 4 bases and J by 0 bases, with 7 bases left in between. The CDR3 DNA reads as TGTGCCAGCAGCCCCCATGCTAACTATGGCTACACCTTC. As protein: CASSPHANYGYTF.

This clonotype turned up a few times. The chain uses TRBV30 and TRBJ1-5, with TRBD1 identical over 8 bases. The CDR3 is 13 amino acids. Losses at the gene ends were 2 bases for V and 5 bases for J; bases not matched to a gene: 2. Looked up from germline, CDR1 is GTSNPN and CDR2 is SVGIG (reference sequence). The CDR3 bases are TGTGCCTGGAGTACAGGGGGGGATCAGCCCCAGCATTTT. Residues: CAWSTGGDQPQHF. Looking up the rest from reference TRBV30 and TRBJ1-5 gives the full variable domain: SQTIHQWPATLVQPVGSPLSLECTVEGTSNPNLYWYRQAAGRGLQLLFYSVGIGQISSEVPQNLSASRPQDRQFILSSKKLLLSDSGFYLCAWSTGGDQPQHFGDGTRLSIL.

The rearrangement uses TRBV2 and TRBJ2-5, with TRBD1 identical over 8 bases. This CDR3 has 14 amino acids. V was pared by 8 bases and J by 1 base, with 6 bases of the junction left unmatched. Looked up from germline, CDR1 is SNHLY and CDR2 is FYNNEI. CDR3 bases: TGTGCCAGCCCGGGACAGGAGGTCCAAGAGACCCAGTACTTC. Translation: CASPGQEVQETQYF. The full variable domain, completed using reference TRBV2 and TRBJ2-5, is EPEVTQTPSHQVTQMGQEVILRCVPISNHLYFYWYRQILGQKVEFLVSFYNNEISEKSEIFDDQFSVERPDGSNFTLKIRSTKLEDSAMYFCASPGQEVQETQYFGPGTRLLVL.

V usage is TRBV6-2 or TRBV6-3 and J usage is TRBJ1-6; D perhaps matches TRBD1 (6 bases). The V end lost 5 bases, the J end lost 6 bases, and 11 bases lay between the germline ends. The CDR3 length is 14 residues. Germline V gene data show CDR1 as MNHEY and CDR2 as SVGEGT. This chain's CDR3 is CASSEGQSNSPLHF. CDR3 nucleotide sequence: TGTGCCAGCAGTGAAGGACAGTCTAATTCACCCCTCCACTTT.

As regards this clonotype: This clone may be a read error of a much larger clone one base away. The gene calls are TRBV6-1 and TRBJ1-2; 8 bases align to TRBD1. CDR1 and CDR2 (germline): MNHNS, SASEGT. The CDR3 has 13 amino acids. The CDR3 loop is CASTSGQAYGHTF. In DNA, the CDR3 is TGTGCCAGCACCTCGGGACAGGCCTATGGCCACACCTTC.